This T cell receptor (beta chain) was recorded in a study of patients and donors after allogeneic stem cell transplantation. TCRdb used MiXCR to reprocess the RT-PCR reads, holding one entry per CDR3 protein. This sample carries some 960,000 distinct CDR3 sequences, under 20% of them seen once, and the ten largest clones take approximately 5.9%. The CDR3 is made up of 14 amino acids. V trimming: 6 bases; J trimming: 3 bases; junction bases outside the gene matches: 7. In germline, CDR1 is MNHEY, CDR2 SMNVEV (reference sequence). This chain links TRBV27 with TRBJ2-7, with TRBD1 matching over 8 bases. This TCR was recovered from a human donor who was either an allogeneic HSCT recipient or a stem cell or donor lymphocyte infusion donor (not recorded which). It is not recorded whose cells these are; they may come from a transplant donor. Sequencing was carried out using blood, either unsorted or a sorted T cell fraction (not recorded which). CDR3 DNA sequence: TGTGCCAGCAGGTCCACAGGGGGTCTCTACGAGCAGTACTTC. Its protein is CASRSTGGLYEQYF.